Below, 5 T cell receptor beta chains from the same sample are listed, as sequenced in a study of shared clonotypes between healthy human individuals. Only in-frame clones appear in the TCRdb table, and some are missing; sequencing was by immunoSEQ multiplex PCR. The table includes roughly 2 million clones, roughly 96% detected once. The sequencing sample was made of naive CD4+ T cells sorted from blood. Documented subset: CD45RA+ positively selected. Receptor source: a man aged 18 to 30 in good health.

J is TRBJ1-1 and V is TRBV6-5; TRBD1 agrees at 7 bases. This CDR3 is built from 14 residues. Germline V gene lookup returns CDR1 MNHEY and CDR2 SVGAGI. V dropped 10 bases and J dropped 3; count of bases not matched to a gene: 11. The CDR3 region is CATNGRGPDTEAFF. The CDR3 coding sequence is TGTGCCACCAATGGGAGGGGGCCGGACACTGAAGCTTTCTTT.

This sequence joins TRBV5-1 and TRBJ1-2; D is unresolved. Germline CDR1 and CDR2: SGHRS and YFSETQ. This CDR3 region has 17 residues. The V gene lost 0 bases and the J gene lost 2 bases, with 17 bases spanning the gap. CDR3 DNA: TGCGCCAGCAGCTTGGACCCGCTGGAAACTGAAAACTATGGCTACACCTTC. It specifies CASSLDPLETENYGYTF.

V usage is TRBV30 and J usage is TRBJ2-1; D is perhaps TRBD1 (6 bases). Trimming cost V 2 bases and J 4 bases, with 9 bases left between them. The CDR3 has 13 amino acids. Looked up from germline, CDR1 is GTSNPN and CDR2 is SVGIG (reference sequence). The CDR3 loop reads CAWSLRGYNEQFF. CDR3 nucleotides: TGTGCCTGGAGTTTAAGGGGGTACAATGAGCAGTTCTTC.

This sequence joins TRBV7-2 and TRBJ2-5, with 7 nucleotides matching TRBD1. The CDR3 runs to 15 residues. With V trimmed by 2 bases and J by 2 bases, 5 bases remained unmatched. Germline V gene lookup returns CDR1 SGHTA and CDR2 FQGNSA. The CDR3, as DNA: TGTGCCAGCAGCTTAACGACAGGGCTACAAGAGACCCAGTACTTC. Residues: CASSLTTGLQETQYF.

The gene calls are TRBV28 and TRBJ2-5; 9 bases agree with TRBD1. CDR3 length: 16 amino acids. V trimming: 6 bases; J trimming: 3 bases; junction bases outside the gene matches: 11. Germline V gene lookup returns CDR1 MDHEN and CDR2 SYDVKM. CDR3 sequence: CASRHLPGQGKETQYF. As DNA, the CDR3 is TGTGCCAGCAGGCATCTCCCGGGACAGGGTAAAGAGACCCAGTACTTC.